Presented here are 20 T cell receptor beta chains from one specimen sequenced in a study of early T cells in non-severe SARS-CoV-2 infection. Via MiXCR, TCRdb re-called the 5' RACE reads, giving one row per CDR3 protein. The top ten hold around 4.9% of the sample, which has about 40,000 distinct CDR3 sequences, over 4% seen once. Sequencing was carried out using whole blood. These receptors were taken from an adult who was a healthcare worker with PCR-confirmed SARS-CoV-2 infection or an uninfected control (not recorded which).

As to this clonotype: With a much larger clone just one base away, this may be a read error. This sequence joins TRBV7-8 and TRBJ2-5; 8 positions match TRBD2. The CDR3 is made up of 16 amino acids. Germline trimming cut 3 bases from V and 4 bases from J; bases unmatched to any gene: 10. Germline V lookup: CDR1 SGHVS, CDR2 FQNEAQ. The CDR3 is CASSFRSGLEGETQYF. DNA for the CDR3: TGTGCCAGCAGCTTTAGATCGGGACTAGAAGGAGAGACCCAGTACTTC.

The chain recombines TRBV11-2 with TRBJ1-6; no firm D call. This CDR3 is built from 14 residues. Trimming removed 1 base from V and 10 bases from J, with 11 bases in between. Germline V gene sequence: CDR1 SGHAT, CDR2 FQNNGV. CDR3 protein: CASSLVGIRSPLHF. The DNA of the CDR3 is TGTGCCAGCAGCTTAGTGGGGATTAGATCACCCCTCCACTTT. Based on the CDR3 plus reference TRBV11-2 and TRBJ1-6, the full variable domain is EAGVAQSPRYKIIEKRQSVAFWCNPISGHATLYWYQQILGQGPKLLIQFQNNGVVDDSQLPKDRFSAERLKGVDSTLKIQPAKLEDSAVYLCASSLVGIRSPLHFGNGTRLTVT.

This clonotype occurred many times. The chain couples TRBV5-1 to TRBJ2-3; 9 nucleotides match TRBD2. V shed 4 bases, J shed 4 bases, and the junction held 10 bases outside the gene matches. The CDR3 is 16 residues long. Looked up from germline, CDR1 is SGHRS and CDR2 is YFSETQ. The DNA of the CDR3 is TGCGCCAGCAGCCCGTTGGCGGGGGGGCCCGCAGATACGCAGTATTTT. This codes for CASSPLAGGPADTQYF.

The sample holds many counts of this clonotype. For the CDR3, the DNA is TGTGCCAGCGGGGCCGAGGGGAACACTGAAGCTTTCTTT. Translating it yields CASGAEGNTEAFF. The J gene is TRBJ1-1, the V gene TRBV12-3 or TRBV12-4; D is perhaps TRBD1 (5 bases). V lost 8 bases, J lost 1 base, and 11 bases lay in between. The CDR3 is 13 residues long.

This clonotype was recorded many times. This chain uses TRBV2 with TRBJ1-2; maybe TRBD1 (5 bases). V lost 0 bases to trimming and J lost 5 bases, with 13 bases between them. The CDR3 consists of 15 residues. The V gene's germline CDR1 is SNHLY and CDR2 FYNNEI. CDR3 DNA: TGTGCCAGCAGTGAAGCGCAGGACACTACTTATGGCTACACCTTC. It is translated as CASSEAQDTTYGYTF.

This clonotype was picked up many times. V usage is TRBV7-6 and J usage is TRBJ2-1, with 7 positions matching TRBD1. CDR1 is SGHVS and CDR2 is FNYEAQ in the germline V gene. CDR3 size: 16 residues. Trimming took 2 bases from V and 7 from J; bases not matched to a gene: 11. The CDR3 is CASSLRQGVIGNEQFF. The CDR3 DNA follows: TGTGCCAGCAGCTTAAGGCAGGGGGTTATTGGTAATGAGCAGTTCTTC.

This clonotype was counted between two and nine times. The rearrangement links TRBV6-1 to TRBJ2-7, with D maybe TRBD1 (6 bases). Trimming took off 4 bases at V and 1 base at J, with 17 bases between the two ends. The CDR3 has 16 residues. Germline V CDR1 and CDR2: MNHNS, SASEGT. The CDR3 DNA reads TGTGCCAGCAGTGCCCTAGGCGAAACAGGGTCCTACGAGCAGTACTTC. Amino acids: CASSALGETGSYEQYF.

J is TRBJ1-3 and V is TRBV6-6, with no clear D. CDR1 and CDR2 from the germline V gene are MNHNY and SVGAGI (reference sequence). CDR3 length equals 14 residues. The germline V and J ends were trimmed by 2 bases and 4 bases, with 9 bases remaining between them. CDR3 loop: CASSYGQSGNTIYF. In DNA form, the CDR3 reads TGTGCCAGCAGTTACGGTCAGTCCGGAAACACCATATATTTT.

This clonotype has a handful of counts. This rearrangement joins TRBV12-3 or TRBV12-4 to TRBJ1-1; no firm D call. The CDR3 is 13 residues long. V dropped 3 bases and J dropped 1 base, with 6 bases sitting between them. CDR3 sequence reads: CASSFRQNTEAFF. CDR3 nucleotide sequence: TGTGCCAGCAGTTTCCGGCAGAACACTGAAGCTTTCTTT.

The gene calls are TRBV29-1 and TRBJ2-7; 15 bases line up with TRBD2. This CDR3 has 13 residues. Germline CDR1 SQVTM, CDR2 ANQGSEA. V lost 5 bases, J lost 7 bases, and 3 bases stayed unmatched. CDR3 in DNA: TGCAGCGTTATGGGACTAGCGGGAGGTGAGCAGTACTTC. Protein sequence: CSVMGLAGGEQYF.

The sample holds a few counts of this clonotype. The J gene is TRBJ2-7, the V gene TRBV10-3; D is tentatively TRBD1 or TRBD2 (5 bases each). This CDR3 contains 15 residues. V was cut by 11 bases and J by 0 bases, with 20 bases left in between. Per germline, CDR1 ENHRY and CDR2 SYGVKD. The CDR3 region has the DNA TGTGCCTCCCATCCTAGGGACGGCAGCTCCTACGAGCAGTACTTC. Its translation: CASHPRDGSSYEQYF.

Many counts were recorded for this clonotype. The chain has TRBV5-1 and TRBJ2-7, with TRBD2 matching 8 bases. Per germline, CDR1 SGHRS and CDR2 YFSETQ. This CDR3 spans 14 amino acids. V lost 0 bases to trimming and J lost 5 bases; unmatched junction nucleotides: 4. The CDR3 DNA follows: TGCGCCAGCAGCTTGGACGGGAGGGGCGACGAGCAGTACTTC. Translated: CASSLDGRGDEQYF.

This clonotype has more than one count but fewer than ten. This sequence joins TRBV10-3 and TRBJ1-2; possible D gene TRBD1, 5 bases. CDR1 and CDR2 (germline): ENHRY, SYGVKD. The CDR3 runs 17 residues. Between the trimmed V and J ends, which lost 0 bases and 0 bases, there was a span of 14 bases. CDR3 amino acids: CAISESEGLGANYGYTF. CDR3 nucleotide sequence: TGTGCCATCAGTGAGTCAGAGGGACTGGGAGCTAACTATGGCTACACCTTC.

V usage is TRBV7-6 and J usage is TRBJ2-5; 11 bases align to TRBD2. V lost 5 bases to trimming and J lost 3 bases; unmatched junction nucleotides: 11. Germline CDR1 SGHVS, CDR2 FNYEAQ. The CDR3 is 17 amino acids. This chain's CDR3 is CASSPRNTLAGEETQYF. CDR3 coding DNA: TGTGCCAGCAGCCCACGGAACACACTAGCGGGGGAAGAGACCCAGTACTTC.

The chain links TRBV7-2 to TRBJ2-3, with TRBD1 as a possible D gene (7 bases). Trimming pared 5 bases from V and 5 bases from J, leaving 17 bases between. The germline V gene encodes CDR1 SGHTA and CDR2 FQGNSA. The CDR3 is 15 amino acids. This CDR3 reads CASSRGQGGLDTQYF. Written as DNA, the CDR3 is TGTGCCAGCAGCAGAGGTCAGGGGGGCCTAGATACGCAGTATTTT.

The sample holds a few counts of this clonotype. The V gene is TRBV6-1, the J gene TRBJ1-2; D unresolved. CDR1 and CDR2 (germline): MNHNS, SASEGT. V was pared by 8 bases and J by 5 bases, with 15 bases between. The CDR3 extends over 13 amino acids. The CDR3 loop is CASAPLGQYGYTF. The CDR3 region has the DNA TGTGCCAGCGCACCGTTAGGGCAGTATGGCTACACCTTC.

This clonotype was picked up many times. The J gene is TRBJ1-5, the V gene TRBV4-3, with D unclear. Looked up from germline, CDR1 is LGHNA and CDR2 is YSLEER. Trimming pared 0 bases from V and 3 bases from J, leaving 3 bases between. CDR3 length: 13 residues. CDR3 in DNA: TGCGCCAGCAGCCAAGATATCAATCAGCCCCAGCATTTT. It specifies CASSQDINQPQHF.

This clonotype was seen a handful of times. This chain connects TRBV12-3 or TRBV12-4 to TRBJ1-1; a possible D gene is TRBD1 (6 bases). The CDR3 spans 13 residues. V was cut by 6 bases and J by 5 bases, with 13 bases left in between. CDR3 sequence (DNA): TGTGCCAGCAGGTTGACAGGCGGGACTGAAGCTTTCTTT. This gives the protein CASRLTGGTEAFF.

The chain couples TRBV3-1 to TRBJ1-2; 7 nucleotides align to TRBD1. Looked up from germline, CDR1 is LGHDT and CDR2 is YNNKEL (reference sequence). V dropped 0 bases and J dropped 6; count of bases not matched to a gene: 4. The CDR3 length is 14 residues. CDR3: CASSQETGWNGYTF. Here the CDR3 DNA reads TGTGCCAGCAGCCAAGAGACAGGGTGGAATGGCTACACCTTC.

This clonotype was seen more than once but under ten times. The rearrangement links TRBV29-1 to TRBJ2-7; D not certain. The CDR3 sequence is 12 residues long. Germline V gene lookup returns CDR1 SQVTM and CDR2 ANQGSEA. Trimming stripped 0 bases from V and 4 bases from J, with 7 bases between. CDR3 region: CSVEDNPYEQYF. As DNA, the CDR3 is TGCAGCGTTGAAGATAACCCTTACGAGCAGTACTTC.